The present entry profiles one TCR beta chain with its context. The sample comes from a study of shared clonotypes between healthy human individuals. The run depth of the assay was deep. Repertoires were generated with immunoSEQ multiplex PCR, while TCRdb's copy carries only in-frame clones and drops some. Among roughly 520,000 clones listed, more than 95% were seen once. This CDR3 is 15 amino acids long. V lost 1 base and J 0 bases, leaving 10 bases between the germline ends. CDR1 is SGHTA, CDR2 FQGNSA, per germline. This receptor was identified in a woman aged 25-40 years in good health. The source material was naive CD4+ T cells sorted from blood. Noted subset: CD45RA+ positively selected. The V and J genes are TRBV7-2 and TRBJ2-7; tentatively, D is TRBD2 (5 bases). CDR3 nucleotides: TGTGCCAGCAGCTTAGGAGCGGATCGCTCCTACGAGCAGTACTTC. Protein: CASSLGADRSYEQYF.